The 3 T cell receptor beta chains in this list originate from one sample, sequenced in a study of CD8+ T cells in alopecia areata. The sequencing template was cDNA reverse transcribed from extracted RNA. The assay was immunoSEQ multiplex PCR, and TCRdb's table has in-frame clones only and misses some. The table has about 3,600 clones, 70% seen once. The treatment: oral pan-JAK inhibitor, 5-10 mg twice daily. Lesional scalp punch biopsies and peripheral blood came from alopecia areata patients. Sequenced material: skin, taken at week 24, from a patient treated with tofacitinib. The receptors were sampled from a human donor with alopecia areata.

The V gene is TRBV5-1, the J gene TRBJ1-1; D possibly corresponds to TRBD1 (6 bases). The CDR3 extends over 14 amino acids. Germline assignment: CDR1 SGHRS and CDR2 YFSETQ. V lost 4 bases and J 5 bases, leaving 15 bases between the germline ends. CDR3 DNA sequence: TGCGCCAGCAGCCAATTACAGGGAAGAACTGAAGCTTTCTTT. Translated: CASSQLQGRTEAFF.

The chain couples TRBV5-1 to TRBJ2-7, with TRBD2 identical over 7 bases. Germline CDR1 is SGHRS and CDR2 is YFSETQ. Trimming took 4 bases from V and 0 from J; bases not matched to a gene: 16. The CDR3 has 18 amino acids. CDR3 in amino acids: CASSHRAPLADLSYEQYF. For the CDR3, the DNA is TGCGCCAGCAGCCATCGAGCCCCTCTAGCGGACCTCTCCTACGAGCAGTACTTC.

This clone has only a few counts. The chain links TRBV27 to TRBJ2-2, with TRBD2 as a possible D gene (5 bases). V dropped 7 bases and J dropped 2 bases, with 8 bases sitting between them. Germline V gene data show CDR1 as MNHEY and CDR2 as SMNVEV (reference sequence). CDR3 size: 13 residues. CDR3 coding DNA: TGTGCCAGCACCACTAGAAACACCGGGGAGCTGTTTTTT. It encodes CASTTRNTGELFF.